This note documents a single T cell receptor beta chain sequence. The data belong to a study of blood T cell repertoires in COVID-19. For the study at large: Spain, Italy and the United States supplied samples that represented acute and convalescent COVID-19. T cells, B-cell-depleted T cells, or PBMCs provided the cDNA or gDNA that served as material.

How the authors handled the data: Reference gene primer amplification gave nucleated cell count estimates. Using immunoSEQ multiplex PCR, the repertoire was profiled, and TCRdb retains in-frame clones only, with some absent. For V, J and clone size, that table is used; D and trimming come from the DNA. The sample has around 190,000 clones, under 90% seen once. The CDR3 spans 13 residues. Trimming pared 4 bases from V and 4 bases from J, leaving 14 bases between. CDR1 is SQVTM and CDR2 is ANQGSEA in the germline V gene. This receptor was taken from a human donor in a cohort sampled during active COVID-19. Input material: peripheral blood. This chain links TRBV29-1 with TRBJ2-7; a weak D match, TRBD1 (5 bases). CDR3 sequence: CSVATGPPYEQYF. CDR3 DNA sequence: TGCAGCGTTGCAACAGGACCACCTTACGAGCAGTACTTC.